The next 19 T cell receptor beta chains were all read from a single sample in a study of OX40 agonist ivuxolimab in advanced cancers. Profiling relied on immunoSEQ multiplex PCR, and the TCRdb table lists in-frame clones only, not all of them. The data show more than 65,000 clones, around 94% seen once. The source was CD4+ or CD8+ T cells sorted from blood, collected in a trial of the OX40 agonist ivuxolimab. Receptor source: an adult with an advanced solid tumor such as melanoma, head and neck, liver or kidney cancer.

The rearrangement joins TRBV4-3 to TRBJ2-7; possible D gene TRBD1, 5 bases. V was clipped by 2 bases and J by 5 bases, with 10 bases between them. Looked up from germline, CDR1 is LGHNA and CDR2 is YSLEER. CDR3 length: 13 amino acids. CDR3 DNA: TGCGCCAGCAGCCAATTCCGACAGAACGAGCAGTACTTC. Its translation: CASSQFRQNEQYF.

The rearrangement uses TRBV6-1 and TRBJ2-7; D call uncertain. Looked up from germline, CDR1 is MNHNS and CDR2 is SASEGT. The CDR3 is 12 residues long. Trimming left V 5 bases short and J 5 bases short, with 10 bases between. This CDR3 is CASSHYLDEQYF. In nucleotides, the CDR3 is TGTGCCAGCAGTCATTACTTGGACGAGCAGTACTTC.

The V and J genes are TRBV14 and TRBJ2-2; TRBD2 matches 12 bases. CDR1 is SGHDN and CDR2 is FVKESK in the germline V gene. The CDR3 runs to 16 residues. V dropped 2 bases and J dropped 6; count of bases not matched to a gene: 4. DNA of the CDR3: TGTGCCAGCAGCCAAATTAGGACTAGCGGGGCCGGGGAGCTGTTTTTT. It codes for CASSQIRTSGAGELFF.

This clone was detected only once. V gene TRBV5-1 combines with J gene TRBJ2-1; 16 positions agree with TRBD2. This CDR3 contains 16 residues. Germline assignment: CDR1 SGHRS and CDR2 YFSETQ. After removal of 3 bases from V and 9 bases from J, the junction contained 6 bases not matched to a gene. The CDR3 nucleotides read TGCGCCAGCAGCTCCGGGACTAGCGGGGGGGCCGGTGAGCAGTTCTTC. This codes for CASSSGTSGGAGEQFF.

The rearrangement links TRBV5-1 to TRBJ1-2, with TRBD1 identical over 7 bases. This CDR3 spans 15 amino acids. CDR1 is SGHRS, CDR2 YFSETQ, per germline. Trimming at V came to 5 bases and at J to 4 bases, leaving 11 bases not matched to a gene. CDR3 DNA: TGCGCCAGCAGGGAGCGTGGGACAGAACTCTATGGCTACACCTTC. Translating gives CASRERGTELYGYTF.

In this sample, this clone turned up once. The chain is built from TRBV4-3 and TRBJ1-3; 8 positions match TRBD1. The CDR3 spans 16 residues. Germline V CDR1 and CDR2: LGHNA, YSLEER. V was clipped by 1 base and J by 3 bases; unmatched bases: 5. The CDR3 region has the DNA TGCGCCAGCAGCCAAGGGGTTGGGACAGGTGGAAACACCATATATTTT. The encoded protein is CASSQGVGTGGNTIYF.

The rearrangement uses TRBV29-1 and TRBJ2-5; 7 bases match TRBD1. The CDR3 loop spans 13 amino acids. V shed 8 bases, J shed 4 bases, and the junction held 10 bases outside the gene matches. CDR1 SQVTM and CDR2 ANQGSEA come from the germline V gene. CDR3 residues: CSYLRQGIETQYF. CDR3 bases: TGCAGCTATCTCCGACAGGGAATAGAGACCCAGTACTTC.

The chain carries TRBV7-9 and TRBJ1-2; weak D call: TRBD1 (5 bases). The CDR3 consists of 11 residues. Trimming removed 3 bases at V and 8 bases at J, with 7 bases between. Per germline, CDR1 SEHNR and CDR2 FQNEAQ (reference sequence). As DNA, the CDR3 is TGTGCCAGCAGCTTTGACAGAGGCTACACCTTC. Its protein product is CASSFDRGYTF.

CDR3 region: CAWSVRVQRATEAFF. DNA for the CDR3: TGTGCCTGGAGTGTACGCGTCCAGAGGGCCACTGAAGCTTTCTTT. The genes are TRBV30 and TRBJ1-1, with no clear D. The CDR3 loop spans 15 amino acids. CDR1 GTSNPN and CDR2 SVGIG come from the germline V gene (reference sequence). The V end was cut by 0 bases, the J end by 4 bases, with 15 bases between.

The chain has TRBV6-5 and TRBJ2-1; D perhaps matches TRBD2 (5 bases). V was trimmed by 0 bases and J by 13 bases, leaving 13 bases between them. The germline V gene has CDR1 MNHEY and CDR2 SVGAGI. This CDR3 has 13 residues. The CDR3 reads CASSYSMNGDQFF. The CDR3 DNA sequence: TGTGCCAGCAGTTACTCGATGAACGGGGATCAGTTCTTC.

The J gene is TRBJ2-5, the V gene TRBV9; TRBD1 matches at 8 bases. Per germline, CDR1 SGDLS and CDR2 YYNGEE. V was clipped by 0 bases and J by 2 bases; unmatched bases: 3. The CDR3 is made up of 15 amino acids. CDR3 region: CASSVGQGRQETQYF. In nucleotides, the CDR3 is TGTGCCAGCAGCGTAGGACAGGGGCGACAAGAGACCCAGTACTTC.

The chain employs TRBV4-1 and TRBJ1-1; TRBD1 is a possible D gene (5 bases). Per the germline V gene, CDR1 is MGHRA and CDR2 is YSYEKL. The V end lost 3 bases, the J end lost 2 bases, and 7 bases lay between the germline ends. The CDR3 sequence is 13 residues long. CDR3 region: CASSHGGNTEAFF. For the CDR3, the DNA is TGCGCCAGCAGCCACGGGGGTAACACTGAAGCTTTCTTT.

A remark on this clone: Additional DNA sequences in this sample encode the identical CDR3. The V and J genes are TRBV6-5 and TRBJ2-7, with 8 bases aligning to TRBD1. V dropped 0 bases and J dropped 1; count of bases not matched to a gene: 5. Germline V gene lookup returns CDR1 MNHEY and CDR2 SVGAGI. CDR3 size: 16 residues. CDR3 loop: CASSYSAGTGSYEQYF. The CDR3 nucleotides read TGTGCCAGCAGTTACTCGGCCGGGACAGGTTCCTACGAGCAGTACTTC.

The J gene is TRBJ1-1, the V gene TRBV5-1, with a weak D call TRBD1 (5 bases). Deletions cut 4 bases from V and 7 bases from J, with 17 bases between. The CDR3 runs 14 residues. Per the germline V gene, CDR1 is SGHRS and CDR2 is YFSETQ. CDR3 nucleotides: TGCGCCAGCAGCCCCCGGGACCGCGGGGTTGAAGCTTTCTTT. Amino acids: CASSPRDRGVEAFF. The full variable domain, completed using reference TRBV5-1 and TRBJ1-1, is KAGVTQTPRYLIKTRGQQVTLSCSPISGHRSVSWYQQTPGQGLQFLFEYFSETQRNKGNFPGRFSGRQFSNSRSEMNVSTLELGDSALYLCASSPRDRGVEAFFGQGTRLTVV.

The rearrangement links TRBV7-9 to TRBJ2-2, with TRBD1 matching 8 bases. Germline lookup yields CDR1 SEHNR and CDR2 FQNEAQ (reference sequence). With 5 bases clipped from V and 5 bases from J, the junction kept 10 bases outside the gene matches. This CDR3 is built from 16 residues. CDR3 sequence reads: CASSPRDRLFTGELFF. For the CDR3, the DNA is TGTGCCAGCAGCCCCCGGGACAGGTTGTTTACCGGGGAGCTGTTTTTT.

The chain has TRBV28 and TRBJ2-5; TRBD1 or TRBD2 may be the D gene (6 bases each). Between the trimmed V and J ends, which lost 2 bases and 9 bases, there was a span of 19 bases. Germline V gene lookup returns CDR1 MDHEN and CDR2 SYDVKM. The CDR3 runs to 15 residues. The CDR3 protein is CASSLRGPRGDSQYF. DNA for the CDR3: TGTGCCAGCAGTTTACGGGGGCCTCGGGGAGACTCCCAGTACTTC.

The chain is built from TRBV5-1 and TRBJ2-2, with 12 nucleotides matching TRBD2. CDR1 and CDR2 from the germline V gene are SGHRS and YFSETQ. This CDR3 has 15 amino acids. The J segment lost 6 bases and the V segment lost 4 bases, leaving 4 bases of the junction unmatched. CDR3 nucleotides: TGCGCCAGCAGCCCCCTAGCGGGAGGGGCCGGGGAGCTGTTTTTT. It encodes CASSPLAGGAGELFF.

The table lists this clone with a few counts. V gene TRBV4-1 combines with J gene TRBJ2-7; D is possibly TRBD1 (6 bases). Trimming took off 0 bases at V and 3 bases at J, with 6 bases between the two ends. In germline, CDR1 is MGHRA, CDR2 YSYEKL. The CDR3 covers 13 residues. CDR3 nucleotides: TGCGCCAGCAGCCAAGAGGACAGCTACGAGCAGTACTTC. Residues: CASSQEDSYEQYF.

The CDR3 protein is CASSYGVSLNTEAFF. CDR3 DNA sequence: TGTGCCAGCAGCTATGGAGTCAGCCTGAACACTGAAGCTTTCTTT. The chain employs TRBV7-3 and TRBJ1-1; D not certain. This CDR3 region has 15 residues. Germline V gives CDR1 SGHTA, CDR2 FQGTGA. Trimming took off 4 bases at V and 0 bases at J, with 12 bases between the two ends.